These T cell receptor beta chains were read from a single sample in a study of blood T cell repertoires in COVID-19. Generated by immunoSEQ multiplex PCR, the TCRdb table keeps only in-frame clones and is missing some. The table records some 270,000 clones, roughly 88% of them present only once. The sequenced sample consisted of peripheral blood. All receptors come from a woman older than 75 with COVID-19, enrolled during active disease. Both conserved end residues are trimmed from each CDR3. The order of the fields is J gene, V gene, D gene, CDR3 protein. The D gene is left open where the match is weak.

j_gene: TRBJ1-1
v_gene: TRBV6-4
d_gene: .
CDR3aa: ASSDRGRNTEAF

j_gene: TRBJ1-5
v_gene: TRBV6-6
d_gene: .
CDR3aa: ASSYIQADQPQH

j_gene: TRBJ2-5
v_gene: TRBV5-1
d_gene: .
CDR3aa: ASSLERGFRETQY

j_gene: TRBJ2-1
v_gene: TRBV12-5
d_gene: TRBD1
CDR3aa: ASGMGTANNEQF

j_gene: TRBJ2-2
v_gene: TRBV7-9
d_gene: .
CDR3aa: ASSSTTRGTGELF

j_gene: TRBJ2-1
v_gene: TRBV7-2
d_gene: TRBD2
CDR3aa: ASSENLAGLYSWQF

j_gene: TRBJ2-5
v_gene: TRBV7-7
d_gene: TRBD2
CDR3aa: ASSLAGGETQY

j_gene: TRBJ1-2
v_gene: TRBV7-3
d_gene: TRBD1
CDR3aa: ASRWQFGTGFPPSYGYT

j_gene: TRBJ1-2
v_gene: TRBV7-9
d_gene: .
CDR3aa: ASSLLSGYT

j_gene: TRBJ2-7
v_gene: TRBV2
d_gene: .
CDR3aa: ASSEDISYEQY

j_gene: TRBJ1-6
v_gene: TRBV19
d_gene: .
CDR3aa: ASSKDSYSPLH

j_gene: TRBJ2-5
v_gene: TRBV6-6
d_gene: .
CDR3aa: ASSQGSWETQY

j_gene: TRBJ1-4
v_gene: TRBV28
d_gene: .
CDR3aa: ASSSSGTNEKLF

j_gene: TRBJ1-2
v_gene: TRBV25-1
d_gene: TRBD1
CDR3aa: ASSEAFGTGGNYGYT

j_gene: TRBJ1-2
v_gene: TRBV7-8
d_gene: TRBD1
CDR3aa: ASSPPGQARGYT

j_gene: TRBJ1-1
v_gene: TRBV24-1
d_gene: TRBD1
CDR3aa: ATSDPGQGDTEAF

j_gene: TRBJ2-1
v_gene: TRBV6-6
d_gene: TRBD1
CDR3aa: ASSWGTGRGNEQF

j_gene: TRBJ1-5
v_gene: TRBV7-9
d_gene: .
CDR3aa: ASSLSGGLPQH

j_gene: TRBJ1-1
v_gene: TRBV5-4
d_gene: TRBD1
CDR3aa: ASSSGQGVSAEAF

j_gene: TRBJ2-5
v_gene: TRBV5-1
d_gene: TRBD2
CDR3aa: ASSLGGTSGEETQY

j_gene: TRBJ1-2
v_gene: TRBV7-2
d_gene: .
CDR3aa: ASSLGGYGYT

j_gene: TRBJ1-2
v_gene: TRBV28
d_gene: .
CDR3aa: ASSQGTVTYGYT

j_gene: TRBJ2-1
v_gene: TRBV3-1/TRBV3-2
d_gene: TRBD2
CDR3aa: ASSLSGLALPEQF

j_gene: TRBJ1-5
v_gene: TRBV10-1
d_gene: TRBD1
CDR3aa: ASSVTGGPQPQH

j_gene: TRBJ2-3
v_gene: TRBV5-4
d_gene: TRBD2
CDR3aa: ASSLLAGGGNTQY

j_gene: TRBJ1-4
v_gene: TRBV5-4
d_gene: .
CDR3aa: ASSLAPAGPNEKLF

j_gene: TRBJ1-2
v_gene: TRBV6-5
d_gene: .
CDR3aa: ASSYSSLGQYGYT

j_gene: TRBJ1-2
v_gene: TRBV27
d_gene: .
CDR3aa: ASSSTGYGYT

j_gene: TRBJ1-2
v_gene: TRBV30
d_gene: .
CDR3aa: AWSGGNYGYT